Below, 9 T cell receptor beta chains from the same sample are listed, as sequenced in a study of PD-1 blockade in mismatch repair-deficient tumors. Assay: immunoSEQ multiplex PCR; the TCRdb copy retains only in-frame clones and omits some. The table records tens of thousands of clones, approximately 80% of them present only once. The sample consisted of peripheral blood, taken 4 weeks after starting pembrolizumab. The receptors here all came from an adult with mismatch repair-deficient cancer.

The gene calls are TRBV30 and TRBJ1-1, with 9 bases identical to TRBD1. The V gene's germline CDR1 is GTSNPN and CDR2 SVGIG (reference sequence). The J segment lost 4 bases and the V segment lost 2 bases, leaving 8 bases of the junction unmatched. There are 15 residues in the CDR3. CDR3 protein: CAWSNPDRGGTEAFF. In nucleotides, the CDR3 is TGTGCCTGGAGTAACCCCGACAGGGGGGGCACTGAAGCTTTCTTT.

In this sample, this clone turned up once. J is TRBJ2-5 and V is TRBV5-1; possibly TRBD1 for D (5 bases). Trimming removed 4 bases at V and 2 bases at J, with 21 bases between. CDR3 length: 17 amino acids. Germline V CDR1 and CDR2: SGHRS, YFSETQ. CDR3 residues: CASSHFPLAAGQETQYF. The CDR3 DNA sequence: TGCGCCAGCAGCCACTTTCCTTTGGCGGCAGGGCAAGAGACCCAGTACTTC.

This chain uses TRBV5-8 with TRBJ2-7, with 13 bases identical to TRBD2. The CDR3 consists of 15 residues. Germline CDR1 SGHTS, CDR2 YDEGEE. V was pared by 6 bases and J by 3 bases, with 6 bases of the junction left unmatched. The chain's CDR3 is CASIGLAGVLYEQYF. CDR3 DNA: TGTGCCAGCATAGGACTAGCGGGAGTTCTCTACGAGCAGTACTTC. The full variable domain, with the rest looked up from reference TRBV5-8 and TRBJ2-7, is EAGVTQSPTHLIKTRGQQATLRCSPISGHTSVYWYQQALGLGLQFLLWYDEGEERNRGNFPPRFSGRQFPNYSSELNVNALELEDSALYLCASIGLAGVLYEQYFGPGTRLTVT.

This rearrangement joins TRBV7-6 to TRBJ2-7; 10 bases fit TRBD1. This CDR3 region has 14 residues. Germline V gives CDR1 SGHVS, CDR2 FNYEAQ. V shed 1 base and J 4 bases; nucleotides not matched to a gene: 1. The CDR3 DNA is TGTGCCAGCAGCTTAGGACAGGGGGCGTACGAGCAGTACTTC. Translation gives CASSLGQGAYEQYF. The full variable domain, in which reference TRBV7-6 and TRBJ2-7 provide the parts outside the CDR3, is GAGVSQSPRYKVTKRGQDVALRCDPISGHVSLYWYRQALGQGPEFLTYFNYEAQQDKSGLPNDRFSAERPEGSISTLTIQRTEQRDSAMYRCASSLGQGAYEQYFGPGTRLTVT.

This sequence joins TRBV27 and TRBJ2-1; TRBD2 matches at 8 bases. Germline CDR1 MNHEY, CDR2 SMNVEV (reference sequence). The CDR3 is made up of 16 amino acids. V lost 5 bases and J lost 6; bases outside the gene matches: 12. CDR3 sequence reads: CASSPLPAGGLNEQFF. The CDR3 DNA sequence: TGTGCCAGCAGTCCCCTCCCCGCGGGGGGCCTCAATGAGCAGTTCTTC.

The V and J genes are TRBV4-1 and TRBJ2-3; 10 bases are shared with TRBD2. This CDR3 contains 16 residues. Trimming cost V 4 bases and J 0 bases; bases outside gene matches: 4. From germline, CDR1 is MGHRA and CDR2 YSYEKL. CDR3 sequence: CASSLGLAASTDTQYF. The CDR3 DNA reads TGCGCCAGCAGCCTAGGACTAGCGGCTAGCACAGATACGCAGTATTTT.

This chain uses TRBV5-1 with TRBJ1-1; 7 positions match TRBD1. The CDR3 spans 13 residues. V gave up 1 base and J gave up 3 bases; unmatched junction bases: 0. Germline V gene data show CDR1 as SGHRS and CDR2 as YFSETQ. The CDR3 is CASSLTGDTEAFF. The CDR3 DNA reads as TGCGCCAGCAGCTTGACAGGGGACACTGAAGCTTTCTTT.

The chain combines TRBV18 with TRBJ1-1; D is possibly TRBD1 (5 bases). The CDR3 length is 14 residues. Deletions cut 1 base from V and 5 bases from J, with 11 bases between. From germline, CDR1 is KGHSH and CDR2 LQKENI. CDR3 residues: CASSPRPGGTEAFF. The CDR3 DNA is TGTGCCAGCTCACCACGGCCTGGGGGGACTGAAGCTTTCTTT. The full variable domain, its missing parts supplied by reference TRBV18 and TRBJ1-1, is NAGVMQNPRHLVRRRGQEARLRCSPMKGHSHVYWYRQLPEEGLKFMVYLQKENIIDESGMPKERFSAEFPKEGPSILRIQQVVRGDSAAYFCASSPRPGGTEAFFGQGTRLTVV.

Written as DNA, the CDR3 is TGCAGCGCCTTAGTGACAGGGAAAACCTACGAGCAGTACTTC. Translated, it gives CSALVTGKTYEQYF. This rearrangement joins TRBV29-1 to TRBJ2-7; 7 nucleotides agree with TRBD1. Germline values: CDR1 SQVTM, CDR2 ANQGSEA. This CDR3 contains 14 residues. After removal of 7 bases from V and 2 bases from J, the junction contained 11 bases not matched to a gene.